This T cell receptor beta chain is drawn from a study of circulating and synovial CD4+ cells in juvenile arthritis. Donors were patients with active juvenile idiopathic arthritis. The CDR3 has 16 amino acids. Germline V lookup: CDR1 LGHNA, CDR2 YSLEER. V lost 4 bases, J lost 3 bases, and 8 bases stayed unmatched. TCRdb keeps only in-frame clones here, not all; method: immunoSEQ multiplex PCR. Of 30,000 to 40,000 clones in the sample, 90% to 95% are singletons; the top ten hold 0.55% to 0.85%. Regarding this clone: The target antigen is unknown.

General observations from the study: T cell genome counts differed by at least an order of magnitude between CPL and CD4 samples.

This chain uses TRBV4-3 with TRBJ2-2; 7 bases align to TRBD1. The source is a human donor with juvenile idiopathic arthritis. The specimen was CD4+ T cells from blood. CDR3 sequence reads: CASSRRTGVDTGELFF. CDR3 nucleotide sequence: TGCGCCAGCAGCCGTAGAACAGGGGTGGACACCGGGGAGCTGTTTTTT.